The T cell receptor beta chain under discussion was sequenced for a study of blood T cell repertoires in COVID-19. CDR3 size: 18 residues. V gave up 1 base and J gave up 2 bases, with 21 bases separating them. Germline V gene sequence: CDR1 SGHVS, CDR2 FQNEAQ. Original data processing: Scientists estimated how many nucleated cells there were by amplifying reference gene primers. The assay was immunoSEQ multiplex PCR, and TCRdb's table has in-frame clones only and misses some. V, J and clone size were drawn from that table, and D and trimming were deduced from the DNA. The data contain 25,000 to 35,000 clones, roughly 83% of them singletons.

V gene TRBV7-8 combines with J gene TRBJ2-7; weak D call: TRBD2 (5 bases). The specimen was peripheral blood. This TCR derives from a man between 65 and 80 years old with active COVID-19. CDR3 in amino acids: CASSLEEWGVRATYEQYF. The DNA of the CDR3 is TGTGCCAGCAGCTTAGAGGAGTGGGGTGTGAGGGCCACCTACGAGCAGTACTTC.